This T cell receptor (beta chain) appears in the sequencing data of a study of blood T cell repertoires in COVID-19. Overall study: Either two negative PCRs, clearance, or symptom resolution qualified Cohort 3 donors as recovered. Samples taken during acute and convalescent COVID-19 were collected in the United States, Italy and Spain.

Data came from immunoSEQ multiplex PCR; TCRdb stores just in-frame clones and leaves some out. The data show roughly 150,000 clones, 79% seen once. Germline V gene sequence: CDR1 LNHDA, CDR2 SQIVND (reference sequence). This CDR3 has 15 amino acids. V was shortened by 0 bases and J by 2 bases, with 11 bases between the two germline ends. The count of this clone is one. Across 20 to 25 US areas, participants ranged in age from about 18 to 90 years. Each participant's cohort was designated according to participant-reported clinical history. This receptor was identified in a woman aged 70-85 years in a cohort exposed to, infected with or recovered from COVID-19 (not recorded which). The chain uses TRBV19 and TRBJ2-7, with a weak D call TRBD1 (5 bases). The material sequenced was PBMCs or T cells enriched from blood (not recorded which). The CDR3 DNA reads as TGTGCCAGTAGTATAGAACAGGCGTCCCCCTACGAGCAGTACTTC. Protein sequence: CASSIEQASPYEQYF. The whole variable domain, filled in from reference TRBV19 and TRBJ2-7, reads DGGITQSPKYLFRKEGQNVTLSCEQNLNHDAMYWYRQDPGQGLRLIYYSQIVNDFQKGDIAEGYSVSREKKESFPLTVTSAQKNPTAFYLCASSIEQASPYEQYFGPGTRLTVT.